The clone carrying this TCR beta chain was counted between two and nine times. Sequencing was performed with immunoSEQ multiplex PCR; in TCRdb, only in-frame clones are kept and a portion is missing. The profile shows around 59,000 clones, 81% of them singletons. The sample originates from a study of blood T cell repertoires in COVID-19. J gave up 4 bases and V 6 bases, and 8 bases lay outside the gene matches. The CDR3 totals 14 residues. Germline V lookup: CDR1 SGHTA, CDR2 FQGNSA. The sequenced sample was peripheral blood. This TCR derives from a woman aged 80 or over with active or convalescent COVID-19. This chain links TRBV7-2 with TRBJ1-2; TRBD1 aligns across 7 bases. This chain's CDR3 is CASSGNTGAYGYTF. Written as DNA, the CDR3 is TGTGCCAGCAGTGGGAATACAGGGGCCTATGGCTACACCTTC.